The clone carrying this TCR beta chain appeared a few times. Its specificity is not known. These data belong to a study of early T cells in non-severe SARS-CoV-2 infection. Study context: The input, bulk RNA from unsorted whole blood, was sequenced, and chains were unpaired. General study findings and limits: The study's VDJdb matching favored anti-spike CD8 responses and missed private and CD4 specificities.

Each CDR3 protein gets one entry after TCRdb re-called the 5' RACE reads with MiXCR. This table has about 83,000 distinct CDR3 sequences, over 9.5% appearing once. This specimen was whole blood, taken at baseline. The TCR was taken from an adult who was a healthcare worker with PCR-confirmed SARS-CoV-2 infection or an uninfected control (not recorded which).

The CDR3 reads CASSYDSLNYGYTF. In DNA form, the CDR3 reads TGTGCCAGCAGTTACGACAGCCTCAACTATGGCTACACCTTC. This chain uses TRBV6-2 or TRBV6-3 with TRBJ1-2; TRBD1 is a possible D gene (5 bases). Trimming stripped 2 bases from V and 2 bases from J, with 9 bases between. Germline loops: CDR1 MNHEY, CDR2 SVGEGT. The CDR3 spans 14 residues.